A single sample is the source of the 17 T cell receptor beta chains below, sequenced in a study of Graves' ophthalmopathy and Graves' hyperthyroidism. As the template, RNA transcripts were used to amplify TCR beta CDR3 regions. HTBI primers were used in a first-round RT-PCR, which preceded a second-round multiplex PCR. TCRdb analysed the multiplex PCR reads with MiXCR anew, one entry per CDR3 protein. The table records 300,000 to 400,000 distinct CDR3 sequences, 17% of them present only once. Sequencing was performed on peripheral blood. The receptors were sampled from an adult woman with stable Graves' hyperthyroidism.

This clonotype was counted ten times or more. The genes are TRBV6-1 and TRBJ2-7; D remains ambiguous. Germline V gene data show CDR1 as MNHNS and CDR2 as SASEGT. The CDR3 runs to 16 residues. V lost 2 bases, J lost 5 bases, and 19 bases lay in between. CDR3 amino acids: CASSERSAISVDEQYF. CDR3 bases: TGTGCCAGCAGTGAAAGAAGCGCGATCTCGGTTGACGAGCAGTACTTC.

This clonotype was counted many times. The gene calls are TRBV20-1 and TRBJ1-2; D might be TRBD1 (5 bases). CDR1 and CDR2 from the germline V gene are DFQATT and SNEGSKA (reference sequence). V was shortened by 1 base and J by 4 bases, with 13 bases between the two germline ends. This CDR3 has 14 amino acids. CDR3 amino acids: CSARAASGSYGYTF. Here the CDR3 DNA reads TGCAGTGCTAGAGCCGCTTCAGGGAGCTATGGCTACACCTTC.

The chain combines TRBV10-3 with TRBJ1-1, with D possibly TRBD1 on 5 matching bases. With 5 bases removed from V and 1 base from J, the gap between germline ends came to 8 bases. From germline, CDR1 is ENHRY and CDR2 SYGVKD. The CDR3 is 13 residues long. CDR3 loop: CAISSQGNTEAFF. In DNA form, the CDR3 reads TGTGCCATCAGTAGCCAGGGGAACACTGAAGCTTTCTTT.

The chain has TRBV11-1 and TRBJ1-1, with D unclear. This CDR3 is built from 16 residues. Germline CDR1 and CDR2: SGHAT and FQDESV (reference sequence). V was clipped by 1 base and J by 1 base, with 13 bases between them. CDR3 residues: CASSLDPGQGNTEAFF. CDR3 DNA: TGTGCCAGCAGCTTAGACCCGGGTCAAGGGAACACTGAAGCTTTCTTT.

V and J are TRBV10-3 and TRBJ1-2; 12 positions agree with TRBD1. V lost 10 bases to trimming and J lost 4 bases; unmatched junction nucleotides: 10. From germline, CDR1 is ENHRY and CDR2 SYGVKD. The CDR3 covers 15 residues. CDR3 protein: CATTKGQGAVYGYTF. The CDR3 DNA reads TGTGCCACCACGAAGGGACAGGGGGCCGTCTATGGCTACACCTTC.

This clonotype was counted many times. The V and J genes are TRBV28 and TRBJ1-1; D might be TRBD1 (6 bases). The germline CDR1 and CDR2 sequences are MDHEN and SYDVKM. The V gene lost 7 bases and the J gene lost 2 bases, with 17 bases spanning the gap. The CDR3 loop spans 15 amino acids. The CDR3 region has the DNA TGTGCCAGCAACCCACCCGGGACACTCAACACTGAAGCTTTCTTT. It yields the protein CASNPPGTLNTEAFF.

This clonotype has a count of ten or more. The chain is built from TRBV10-3 and TRBJ2-7, with D perhaps assigned TRBD1 or TRBD2 (5 bases each). Trimming took 4 bases from V and 0 from J, leaving 16 bases between them. The CDR3 is 16 residues long. Germline V gene sequence: CDR1 ENHRY, CDR2 SYGVKD. CDR3 region: CAISATGQHISYEQYF. CDR3 DNA: TGTGCCATCAGTGCCACGGGGCAGCATATCTCCTACGAGCAGTACTTC.

This clonotype has a count of ten or more. The rearrangement links TRBV10-3 to TRBJ2-5, with 10 bases that match TRBD1. The CDR3 consists of 15 residues. From germline, CDR1 is ENHRY and CDR2 SYGVKD. V was clipped by 6 bases and J by 5 bases; unmatched bases: 9. The CDR3 protein is CAISPRTGGGETQYF. CDR3 nucleotide sequence: TGTGCCATCAGCCCCAGGACAGGGGGTGGTGAGACCCAGTACTTC.

This clonotype was counted ten times or more. J is TRBJ2-5 and V is TRBV6-1; 7 bases are shared with TRBD1. The germline V gene encodes CDR1 MNHNS and CDR2 SASEGT. V was pared by 6 bases and J by 1 base, with 5 bases of the junction left unmatched. The CDR3 length is 14 residues. The CDR3, as DNA: TGTGCCAGCAGCCACAGGGGTGGCCAAGAGACCCAGTACTTC. Amino acid sequence: CASSHRGGQETQYF.

The chain has TRBV6-1 and TRBJ2-7; perhaps TRBD2 as D (6 bases). V gave up 6 bases and J gave up 0 bases, with 15 bases separating them. CDR3 length equals 15 residues. The V gene's germline CDR1 is MNHNS and CDR2 SASEGT. The CDR3 DNA follows: TGTGCCAGCAGGGGACTTTCGGTATCCTCCTACGAGCAGTACTTC. It translates to CASRGLSVSSYEQYF.

At least ten counts were recorded for this clonotype. The DNA for the CDR3 is TGTGCCAGCAGGCTTAACGCCCCAGGACAGGGAAACATTCAGTACTTC. This translates into CASRLNAPGQGNIQYF. The rearrangement links TRBV28 to TRBJ2-4; 8 bases line up with TRBD1. The CDR3 is 16 residues long. Germline lookup yields CDR1 MDHEN and CDR2 SYDVKM. Unmatched junction bases numbered 13, after V lost 6 bases and J lost 6 bases. Variable domain in full (rest from reference TRBV28 and TRBJ2-4): DVKVTQSSRYLVKRTGEKVFLECVQDMDHENMFWYRQDPGLGLRLIYFSYDVKMKEKGDIPEGYSVSREKKERFSLILESASTNQTSMYLCASRLNAPGQGNIQYFGAGTRLSVL.

Many counts were recorded for this clonotype. The chain carries TRBV12-5 and TRBJ1-6; 8 nucleotides agree with TRBD1. J was trimmed by 0 bases and V by 1 base; bases with no gene match: 11. CDR3 length equals 20 residues. Germline loops: CDR1 LGHNT, CDR2 FRNRAP. The CDR3 DNA reads TGTGCTAGTGGTTTGGCTCCAAATCGGGACAGGAGCTCCTATAATTCACCCCTCCACTTT. Translating gives CASGLAPNRDRSSYNSPLHF.

This clonotype was counted ten times or more. The genes are TRBV15 and TRBJ2-2, with TRBD1 matching 7 bases. Germline values: CDR1 LNHNV, CDR2 YYDKDF (reference sequence). V shed 8 bases, J shed 4 bases, and the junction held 4 bases outside the gene matches. The CDR3 is 13 amino acids. CDR3 DNA sequence: TGTGCCACCTCGGACAGGAGCACCGGGGAGCTGTTTTTT. The encoded protein is CATSDRSTGELFF.

This clonotype was detected many times. The J gene is TRBJ2-5, the V gene TRBV6-1; 7 positions agree with TRBD1. Trimming removed 2 bases from V and 2 bases from J; junction bases left unmatched: 2. Germline V gives CDR1 MNHNS, CDR2 SASEGT. CDR3 length: 14 residues. The DNA for the CDR3 is TGTGCCAGCAGTGAAAGGACAGGACAAGAGACCCAGTACTTC. Residues: CASSERTGQETQYF.

This clonotype has ten or more counts. The chain carries TRBV14 and TRBJ1-1; D might be TRBD1 (6 bases). Germline assignment: CDR1 SGHDN and CDR2 FVKESK. CDR3 size: 16 residues. Deletions cut 2 bases from V and 0 bases from J, with 13 bases between. The CDR3 spells CASSQLGGGVNTEAFF. The DNA for the CDR3 is TGTGCCAGCAGCCAACTCGGGGGCGGCGTGAACACTGAAGCTTTCTTT.

J is TRBJ2-1 and V is TRBV12-3 or TRBV12-4; D gene uncertain. V lost 0 bases and J lost 9, with 3 bases in between. The CDR3 sequence is 11 residues long. The chain's CDR3 is CASSLALEQFF. The CDR3 DNA follows: TGTGCCAGCAGTTTAGCACTTGAGCAGTTCTTC.

This clonotype was picked up many times. The chain carries TRBV12-3 or TRBV12-4 and TRBJ2-4; the D gene is possibly TRBD2 (5 bases). V lost 3 bases to trimming and J lost 0 bases, with 21 bases between them. The CDR3 runs to 19 residues. The CDR3 here is CASSFGSSRASLAKNIQYF. The CDR3, as DNA: TGTGCCAGCAGTTTCGGTTCCAGTAGGGCTAGCTTAGCCAAAAACATTCAGTACTTC.